The rows below give T cell receptor beta chains drawn from one sample of a study of cytomegalovirus exposure and HLA in healthy donors. The data were produced by immunoSEQ multiplex PCR, yet TCRdb's version contains in-frame clones alone and is incomplete. The sample totals 130,000 to 150,000 clones. Sequenced material: PBMCs. These receptors all stem from a male donor in good health and CMV-seronegative. Both conserved end residues are part of each CDR3. D genes are given only for firm matches.

d_call: NA; j_call: TRBJ2-7; v_call: TRBV4-1; cdr3_aa: CASSQEGGLYEQYF; cdr3_nt: TGCGCCAGCAGCCAAGAAGGAGGGCTCTACGAGCAGTACTTC
d_call: NA; j_call: TRBJ1-6; v_call: TRBV6-5; cdr3_aa: CASSAQGSPLHF; cdr3_nt: TGTGCCAGCAGTGCGCAGGGGTCACCCCTCCACTTT
d_call: NA; j_call: TRBJ1-1; v_call: TRBV4-1; cdr3_aa: CASSQGPTGAFF; cdr3_nt: TGCGCCAGCAGCCAAGGCCCAACCGGAGCTTTCTTT
d_call: NA; j_call: TRBJ2-5; v_call: TRBV4-3; cdr3_aa: CASSQQFQETQYF; cdr3_nt: TGCGCCAGCAGCCAACAGTTTCAAGAGACCCAGTACTTC
d_call: NA; j_call: TRBJ2-7; v_call: TRBV19; cdr3_aa: CASSILARPYEQYF; cdr3_nt: TGTGCCAGTAGTATATTAGCGCGACCCTACGAGCAGTACTTC
d_call: TRBD2; j_call: TRBJ2-7; v_call: TRBV7-9; cdr3_aa: CASSLGLADRYEQYF; cdr3_nt: TGTGCCAGCAGCTTAGGACTAGCGGACCGTTACGAGCAGTACTTC
d_call: NA; j_call: TRBJ2-1; v_call: TRBV6-1; cdr3_aa: CASSPVRSEQFF; cdr3_nt: TGTGCCAGCAGCCCAGTGAGGAGTGAGCAGTTCTTC
d_call: NA; j_call: TRBJ1-5; v_call: TRBV4-2; cdr3_aa: CASSQVAGDQPQHF; cdr3_nt: TGTGCCAGCAGCCAAGTCGCGGGAGATCAGCCCCAGCATTTT
d_call: NA; j_call: TRBJ1-5; v_call: TRBV7-9; cdr3_aa: CASSFGEGESNQPQHF; cdr3_nt: TGTGCCAGCAGCTTCGGGGAGGGGGAAAGCAATCAGCCCCAGCATTTT
d_call: NA; j_call: TRBJ2-1; v_call: TRBV7-2; cdr3_aa: CASSRNTAPGWDEQFF; cdr3_nt: TGTGCCAGCAGCCGAAATACGGCTCCAGGGTGGGATGAGCAGTTCTTC
d_call: NA; j_call: TRBJ1-1; v_call: TRBV4-1; cdr3_aa: CASSQGHSGNTEAFF; cdr3_nt: TGCGCCAGCAGCCAAGGTCATTCGGGAAACACTGAAGCTTTCTTT
d_call: NA; j_call: TRBJ2-2; v_call: TRBV5-1; cdr3_aa: CASSLLIDRRAGELFF; cdr3_nt: TGCGCCAGCAGCTTATTAATCGACCGCAGGGCCGGGGAGCTGTTTTTT